The entry below gives a single T cell receptor beta chain sequence along with its context. Many counts were recorded for this clonotype. It lacks a known antigen. The junction departs from the called germline gene at one end, perhaps through a read error. This record comes from a study of response to subunit inactivated influenza vaccine (dated by TCRdb to 2017 to 2018). Background for the entire study: To follow how T cells responded to a trivalent subunit inactivated influenza vaccine, the researchers relied on deep quantitative profiling of the T cell receptor repertoire. Study-wide conclusions, independent of this receptor: The authors suggested that each seasonal influenza vaccination may recruit only a limited number of new T cells.

CDR1 and CDR2 were assigned from the germline V gene (reference sequence) as SSHAT and FNYEAQ. The CDR3 measures 19 amino acids from cysteine to phenylalanine. Only the CDR3 region is kept as DNA, spanning 57 bases read in frame from base 1. Library preparation employed RT-PCR. The reads were generated on an Illumina HiSeq 2500. TCRdb redid the processing of the public reads, applying fastp at Q25 and MiXCR, and retained in-frame beta chains. Under each unique CDR3 protein, matching rows form one entry showing the most common genes and DNA. The sample profile shows around 200,000 distinct CDR3 sequences; 9.2% of them were found once. Clones ranked in the top ten supply about a tenth of the sample.

The sequence came from a man aged 50 or older who received an inactivated influenza vaccine. Donor details come from another sample of the same person, matched by shared clones. The chain employs TRBV7-7 and TRBJ2-2, with no confident D gene call. The sequences come from non-naive T cells sorted from PBMCs, collected on the day of vaccination. The cell subset or site tag for this specimen amounts to: memory T cell fraction. The bases read TGTGCTAGCAGCCCCTCCCTGTTCAGCCTAGACGCGAACACCGGGGAGCTGTTTTTT. This is translated as CASSPSLFSLDANTGELFF.